What follows are 5 T cell receptor beta chains derived from one specimen sequenced in a study of blood T cell repertoires in COVID-19. Using immunoSEQ multiplex PCR, the repertoire was profiled, and TCRdb retains in-frame clones only, with some absent. Of about 440,000 clones listed, roughly 89% are singletons. Sequencing was done on a sample of peripheral blood. The receptors come from a woman aged 30 to 39 with acute or convalescent COVID-19.

This sequence joins TRBV30 and TRBJ2-7; D may be TRBD2 (6 bases). In germline, CDR1 is GTSNPN, CDR2 SVGIG (reference sequence). Trimming left V 7 bases short and J 0 bases short, with 16 bases between. This CDR3 is 14 amino acids long. The chain's CDR3 is CAFRKEGVSYEQYF. CDR3 bases: TGTGCCTTCAGGAAGGAGGGAGTCTCCTACGAGCAGTACTTC.

The rearrangement uses TRBV30 and TRBJ1-2; perhaps TRBD1 as D (6 bases). The CDR3 extends over 15 amino acids. The germline V gene encodes CDR1 GTSNPN and CDR2 SVGIG (reference sequence). The V end lost 3 bases, the J end lost 6 bases, and 20 bases lay between the germline ends. The CDR3 region is CAWSDSGGGRDGYTF. DNA of the CDR3: TGTGCCTGGAGCGACTCCGGGGGGGGCCGGGATGGCTACACCTTC.

This sequence joins TRBV25-1 and TRBJ2-5, with D uncertain. V lost 5 bases, J lost 4 bases, and 11 bases lay in between. In germline, CDR1 is MGHDK, CDR2 SYGVNS. The CDR3 covers 13 residues. The DNA of the CDR3 is TGTGCCAGCAGTATCTTTGCCAGAGAGACCCAGTACTTC. The encoded protein is CASSIFARETQYF.

The V and J genes are TRBV6-4 and TRBJ1-6; D remains ambiguous. The V end lost 2 bases, the J end lost 10 bases, and 9 bases lay between the germline ends. The germline V gene encodes CDR1 MRHNA and CDR2 SNTAGT. The CDR3 loop spans 13 amino acids. The CDR3 nucleotides read TGTGCCAGCAGTGACAGGGAGGGCTCACCCCTCCACTTT. Residues: CASSDREGSPLHF.

V and J are TRBV7-2 and TRBJ2-7; 7 bases agree with TRBD2. The CDR3 totals 13 residues. Unmatched junction bases numbered 9, after V lost 8 bases and J lost 5 bases. Per germline, CDR1 SGHTA and CDR2 FQGNSA. CDR3 amino acids: CASSPGGSNEQYF. The CDR3 nucleotides read TGTGCCAGCTCCCCGGGGGGTTCAAACGAGCAGTACTTC.